This T cell receptor (beta chain) was documented in a study of human T cells and chemical hapten exposure. Documented time point: pre-sensitization, week 0. Treatment meaning: therapeutic diphenylcyclopropenone sensitization with weekly scalp DPC. TCRdb recomputed calls from the RACE reads with MiXCR, one row per CDR3 protein. The sample has about 93,000 distinct CDR3 sequences; 8.5% to 9% are singletons. Germline loops: CDR1 LGHNT, CDR2 FRNRAP. This CDR3 is 14 amino acids long. The trim removed 7 bases at V and 3 bases at J, leaving 7 bases unmatched. V and J are TRBV12-5 and TRBJ2-3; 7 bases are a match to TRBD1. This specimen was whole blood, taken in connection with sensitization to the hapten diphenylcyclopropenone (DPC). The clonotype was recovered from a middle-aged man with alopecia areata. Some clones in this sample may be carry-over from other donors' samples. The chain's CDR3 is CASAIDRVTDTQYF. The CDR3 DNA sequence: TGTGCTAGTGCCATCGACAGGGTTACAGATACGCAGTATTTT.